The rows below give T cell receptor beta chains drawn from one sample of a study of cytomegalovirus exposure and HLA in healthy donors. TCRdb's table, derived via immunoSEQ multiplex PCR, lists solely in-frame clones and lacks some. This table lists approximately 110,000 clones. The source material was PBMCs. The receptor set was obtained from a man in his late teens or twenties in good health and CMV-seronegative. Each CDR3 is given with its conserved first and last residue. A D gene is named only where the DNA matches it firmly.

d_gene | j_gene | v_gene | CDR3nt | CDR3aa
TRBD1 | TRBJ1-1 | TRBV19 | TGTGCCAGTAGTAGAAGGGACAGGGGAACTGAAGCTTTCTTT | CASSRRDRGTEAFF
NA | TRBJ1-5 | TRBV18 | TGTGCCAGCTCACCGTCGACAGGCAATCAGCCCCAGCATTTT | CASSPSTGNQPQHF
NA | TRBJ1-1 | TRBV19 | TGTGCCAGTAGTTATCAGGGTGTCACTGAAGCTTTCTTT | CASSYQGVTEAFF
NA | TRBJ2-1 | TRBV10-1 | TGCGCCAGCAGTGAGGAGCGGGCTAACAATGAGCAGTTCTTC | CASSEERANNEQFF
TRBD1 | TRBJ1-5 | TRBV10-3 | TGTGCCATCAGTGAAAAGGGGGCGGGCCAGCCCCAGCATTTT | CAISEKGAGQPQHF
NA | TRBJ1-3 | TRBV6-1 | TGTGCCAGCAGTGCGCTTAGCACTGGAAACACCATATATTTT | CASSALSTGNTIYF
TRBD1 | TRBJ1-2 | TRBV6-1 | TGTGCCAGCAGCAAGGGACAGGGAGACTATGGCTACACCTTC | CASSKGQGDYGYTF
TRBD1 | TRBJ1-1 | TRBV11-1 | TGTGCCAGCAGAAGGACAGGGGAGGGTACTGAAGCTTTCTTT | CASRRTGEGTEAFF
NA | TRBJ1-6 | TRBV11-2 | TGTGCCAGCACCCCCCTGAGGACAGTCGATAATTCACCCCTCCACTTT | CASTPLRTVDNSPLHF
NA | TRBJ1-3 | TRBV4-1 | TGCGCCAGCAGCCAAGATTTGTTCGAGGGAACCTATTCTGGAAACACCATATATTTT | CASSQDLFEGTYSGNTIYF
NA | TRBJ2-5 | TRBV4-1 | TGCGCCAGCAGCCCTGTGTTAGGTACTAGTCGTTGGTACTTC | CASSPVLGTSRWYF
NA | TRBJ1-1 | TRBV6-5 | TGTGCCAGCAGTTACTCTGGGACAACCGGGACTGAAGCTTTCTTT | CASSYSGTTGTEAFF
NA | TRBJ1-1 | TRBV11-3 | TGTGCCAGCAGCTATTACAGGAACACTGAAGCTTTCTTT | CASSYYRNTEAFF
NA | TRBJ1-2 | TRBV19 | TGTGCCAGTAGTATAGAGGCCTCACGCGGCTACACCTTC | CASSIEASRGYTF
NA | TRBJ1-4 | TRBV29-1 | TGCAGCGTTGTTGCACAGGGTGAAAAACTGTTTTTT | CSVVAQGEKLFF
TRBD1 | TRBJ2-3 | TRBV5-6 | TGTGCCAGCAGCTTGTCTGGACAGGGGACAGATACGCAGTATTTT | CASSLSGQGTDTQYF
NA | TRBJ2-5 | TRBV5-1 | TGCGCCAGCAGCTTGCCCCCGGAGACCCAGTACTTC | CASSLPPETQYF
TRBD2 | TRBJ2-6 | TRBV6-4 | TGTGCCAGCAGTGAGGGCGGGGGCTCTGGGGCCAACGTCCTGACTTTC | CASSEGGGSGANVLTF
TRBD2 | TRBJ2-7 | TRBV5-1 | TGCGCCAGCAGCTTTAATCCGGGACTACTCTACGAGCAGTACTTC | CASSFNPGLLYEQYF
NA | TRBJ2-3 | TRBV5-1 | TGCGCCAGCAGCTTGGCCGGGATCGCGGCGCAGTATTTT | CASSLAGIAAQYF
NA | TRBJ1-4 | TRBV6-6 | TGTGCCAGCAGTCATCAGACGGGGGTTCCGGAAAAACTGTTTTTT | CASSHQTGVPEKLFF
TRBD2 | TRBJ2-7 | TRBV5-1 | TGCGCCAGCAGCTATGGACTAGCGGGGGATTACGAGCAGTACTTC | CASSYGLAGDYEQYF
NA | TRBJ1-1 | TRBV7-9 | TGTGCCAGCTCCCTGGGGGGGTTGGCAGGGGAAATCACTGAAGCTTTCTTT | CASSLGGLAGEITEAFF
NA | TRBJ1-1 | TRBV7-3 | TGTGCCAGCAGCCCTAATGGTTTGAACACTGAAGCTTTCTTT | CASSPNGLNTEAFF
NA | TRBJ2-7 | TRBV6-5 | TGTGCCAGCAGTTACGGCACCCGCTACGAGCAGTACTTC | CASSYGTRYEQYF
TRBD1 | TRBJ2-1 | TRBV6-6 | TGTGCCAGCAGTTACACACAGGGGAACAATGAGCAGTTCTTC | CASSYTQGNNEQFF
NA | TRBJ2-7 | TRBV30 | TGTGCCTGGAGTGTACGGGGGTCGAGGTTAGGGTCGGGCTACGAGCAGTACTTC | CAWSVRGSRLGSGYEQYF
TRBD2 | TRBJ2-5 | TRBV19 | TGTGCCAGTAGTATTGGGGGGGTAGCGGGGGTACAAGAGACCCAGTACTTC | CASSIGGVAGVQETQYF